This T cell receptor (beta chain) is drawn from a study of blood T cells in healthy people across ages. About this clonotype: The antigen remains unidentified.

For the second PCR, which ran for 7 to 11 cycles, a sample-barcoded 5' primer and a J-beta primer mix were used. TCRdb fed the 5' RACE reads into MiXCR, producing one record per CDR3 protein. The table records around 800,000 distinct CDR3 sequences, around 25% of them present only once. Between the trimmed V and J ends, which lost 0 bases and 0 bases, there was a span of 5 bases. Looked up from germline, CDR1 is DFQATT and CDR2 is SNEGSKA (reference sequence). This CDR3 comprises 13 residues. General study findings and limits: Getting older went along with TCR beta diversity per million T cells dropping roughly linearly. Donors of long life had a larger count of naive CD4+ cells and greater diversity than aged donors.

The data also belong to a second study, concerning T cells of mothers and their children. That source reports: There were over 8 million TCR beta CDR3 reads from each mother and a few million from each child.

Source material: blood. The chain joins TRBV20-1 to TRBJ1-1; D uncertain. This receptor was obtained from a boy aged 5-17 years in good health. CDR3 amino acids: CSARDRLNTEAFF. The CDR3 DNA is TGCAGTGCTAGAGATCGGCTGAACACTGAAGCTTTCTTT.